The present entry profiles one TCR beta chain with its context. Trimming left V 3 bases short and J 4 bases short, with 9 bases between. Germline V gene lookup returns CDR1 MDHEN and CDR2 SYDVKM. This CDR3 comprises 13 residues. The data were obtained in a study of shared clonotypes between healthy human individuals. Study summary: Aged between 18 and 49, the donors were a couple of women and a few men.

The protocol was immunoSEQ multiplex PCR, while the TCRdb copy is restricted to in-frame clones and leaves out a portion. The sample lists about a million clones, 60% to 80% occurring once. What was sequenced was memory CD4+ T cells sorted from blood. The subset is: CD45RA-negative fraction. The receptor was derived from a man aged 18 to 29 in good health. The gene calls are TRBV28 and TRBJ1-1; D is ambiguous. In DNA, the CDR3 is TGTGCCAGCAGTTTTGGGCGGTTCACTGAAGCTTTCTTT. This encodes CASSFGRFTEAFF.